This entry concerns a single T cell receptor beta chain. The CDR3 sequence is 16 residues long. Germline V lookup: CDR1 SGHTA, CDR2 FQGNSA. V lost 1 base, J lost 5 bases, and 5 bases stayed unmatched. The data stem from a study of blood T cell repertoires in COVID-19. As for the study in general: The United States, Italy and Spain were the sources of the acute and convalescent COVID-19 samples. The analysed material was cDNA or gDNA that came from T cells, B-cell-depleted T cells, or PBMCs.

As originally analysed: Nucleated cell counts were estimated from reference gene primer amplification. Data came from immunoSEQ multiplex PCR; TCRdb stores just in-frame clones and leaves some out. The D gene and trimming were derived from the DNA, and the V and J assignments and clone size from that table. The table records about 21,000 clones, 90% to 95% of them present only once. The TCR sequence derives from a woman aged 50 to 60 with active COVID-19. Sequenced material: peripheral blood. J is TRBJ2-1 and V is TRBV7-2, with 10 positions matching TRBD2. The CDR3 is CASSLGRTSGNNEQFF. In DNA form, the CDR3 reads TGTGCCAGCAGCTTAGGGAGGACTAGCGGAAACAATGAGCAGTTCTTC.